Listed below are T cell receptor beta chains from one sample, sequenced in a study of blood T cell repertoires in COVID-19. This table comes from immunoSEQ multiplex PCR, and its TCRdb copy is limited to in-frame clones, with some not included. Of more than 200,000 clones listed, under 90% are singletons. The sequenced sample consisted of peripheral blood. These TCRs come from a man older than 75 with acute or convalescent COVID-19. The CDR3 runs from the conserved cysteine through the conserved F or W. D genes are given only for firm matches. Not all rows give a size; the values are once, few, many and, for expanded clones, a class.

j_gene: TRBJ1-1
len: 14
d_gene: TRBD1
abundance: once
v_gene: TRBV28
CDR3aa: CASSPGTGYTEAFF
CDR3nt: TGTGCCAGCAGCCCCGGGACAGGGTACACTGAAGCTTTCTTT

j_gene: TRBJ2-5
len: 15
d_gene: .
abundance: .
v_gene: TRBV18
CDR3aa: CASSRPLQGRETQYF
CDR3nt: TGTGCCAGCTCACGACCCTTACAGGGTCGGGAGACCCAGTACTTC

j_gene: TRBJ1-3
len: 18
d_gene: TRBD1
abundance: few
v_gene: TRBV7-2
CDR3aa: CASSIRAGTGSPGNTIYF
CDR3nt: TGTGCCAGCAGCATACGGGCCGGGACAGGGAGCCCTGGAAACACCATATATTTT

j_gene: TRBJ2-3
len: 14
d_gene: .
abundance: once
v_gene: TRBV10-2
CDR3aa: CASSDRYYTDTQYF
CDR3nt: TGCGCCAGCAGTGATCGTTACTACACGGATACGCAGTATTTT

j_gene: TRBJ2-5
len: 13
d_gene: .
abundance: .
v_gene: TRBV27
CDR3aa: CASGAGPPGTQYF
CDR3nt: TGTGCCAGCGGGGCAGGTCCTCCTGGTACCCAGTACTTC

j_gene: TRBJ1-5
len: 14
d_gene: .
abundance: .
v_gene: TRBV19
CDR3aa: CASTLTLTGQPQHF
CDR3nt: TGTGCCAGTACCTTGACTTTGACAGGACAGCCCCAGCATTTT

j_gene: TRBJ2-2
len: 12
d_gene: .
abundance: large
v_gene: TRBV2
CDR3aa: CASSYSTGELFF
CDR3nt: TGTGCCAGCAGTTACAGTACCGGGGAGCTGTTTTTT

j_gene: TRBJ1-2
len: 16
d_gene: TRBD1
abundance: .
v_gene: TRBV24-1
CDR3aa: CATSDRGTGSYSGYTF
CDR3nt: TGTGCCACCAGTGATCGAGGGACAGGGTCCTATTCTGGCTACACCTTC

j_gene: TRBJ2-5
len: 14
d_gene: .
abundance: few
v_gene: TRBV7-9
CDR3aa: CASSGGSGERAQYF
CDR3nt: TGTGCCAGCAGCGGAGGTTCGGGCGAGAGAGCCCAGTACTTC

j_gene: TRBJ1-4
len: 13
d_gene: .
abundance: .
v_gene: TRBV24-1
CDR3aa: CATAQTQGGGLFF
CDR3nt: TGTGCCACCGCCCAAACACAGGGTGGGGGACTGTTTTTT

j_gene: TRBJ2-3
len: 16
d_gene: TRBD2
abundance: .
v_gene: TRBV7-2
CDR3aa: CASSLVASGAQDTQYF
CDR3nt: TGTGCCAGCAGCTTAGTGGCTAGCGGAGCGCAAGATACGCAGTATTTT

j_gene: TRBJ2-6
len: 16
d_gene: TRBD1
abundance: .
v_gene: TRBV9
CDR3aa: CASSVTQGSGANVLTF
CDR3nt: TGTGCCAGCAGCGTCACACAGGGGTCTGGGGCCAACGTCCTGACTTTC

j_gene: TRBJ2-3
len: 22
d_gene: TRBD2
abundance: .
v_gene: TRBV4-3
CDR3aa: CASSPRIGITSGIGVPPDTQYF
CDR3nt: TGCGCCAGCAGCCCCCGGATCGGGATTACTAGCGGGATTGGAGTCCCCCCAGATACGCAGTATTTT

j_gene: TRBJ2-4
len: 17
d_gene: .
abundance: once
v_gene: TRBV15
CDR3aa: CATSRGREGSAKNIQYF
CDR3nt: TGTGCCACCAGCAGAGGCCGAGAGGGCTCAGCCAAAAACATTCAGTACTTC

j_gene: TRBJ2-1
len: 13
d_gene: .
abundance: .
v_gene: TRBV11-2
CDR3aa: CASSLVRSGSLFF
CDR3nt: TGTGCCAGCAGCTTAGTCCGTTCCGGGAGTCTGTTCTTC

j_gene: TRBJ1-2
len: 13
d_gene: .
abundance: .
v_gene: TRBV9
CDR3aa: CASSASTAYGYTF
CDR3nt: TGTGCCAGCAGCGCCTCTACAGCTTATGGCTACACCTTC

j_gene: TRBJ2-1
len: 17
d_gene: .
abundance: .
v_gene: TRBV6-1
CDR3aa: CASSEQPAGIGYNEQFF
CDR3nt: TGTGCCAGCAGTGAACAACCAGCAGGGATCGGGTACAATGAGCAGTTCTTC

j_gene: TRBJ1-1
len: 17
d_gene: TRBD1
abundance: .
v_gene: TRBV6-6
CDR3aa: CASRRTGTGGPGTEAFF
CDR3nt: TGTGCCAGCAGGCGAACCGGGACAGGGGGCCCAGGCACTGAAGCTTTCTTT

j_gene: TRBJ2-7
len: 13
d_gene: TRBD1
abundance: once
v_gene: TRBV27
CDR3aa: CASAWDRTYEQYF
CDR3nt: TGTGCCAGCGCGTGGGACAGAACCTACGAGCAGTACTTC

j_gene: TRBJ2-7
len: 18
d_gene: TRBD1
abundance: .
v_gene: TRBV5-4
CDR3aa: CASSFPLEAGGSSYEQYF
CDR3nt: TGTGCCAGCAGCTTTCCCTTAGAGGCAGGGGGCTCCTCCTACGAGCAGTACTTC

j_gene: TRBJ2-4
len: 14
d_gene: .
abundance: .
v_gene: TRBV18
CDR3aa: CASSPPAPKNIQYF
CDR3nt: TGTGCCAGCTCACCACCGGCACCGAAAAACATTCAGTACTTC

j_gene: TRBJ1-6
len: 16
d_gene: .
abundance: .
v_gene: TRBV7-9
CDR3aa: CASSLRPRGVDSPLHF
CDR3nt: TGTGCCAGCAGCTTAAGACCCAGGGGAGTAGATTCACCCCTCCACTTT

j_gene: TRBJ2-6
len: 17
d_gene: .
abundance: once
v_gene: TRBV24-1
CDR3aa: CATSDATGSSGANVLTF
CDR3nt: TGTGCCACCAGTGACGCGACAGGTTCCTCTGGGGCCAACGTCCTGACTTTC

j_gene: TRBJ2-3
len: 14
d_gene: .
abundance: .
v_gene: TRBV6-5
CDR3aa: CASRGTLLTDTQYF
CDR3nt: TGTGCCAGCAGGGGGACTTTACTCACAGATACGCAGTATTTT

j_gene: TRBJ1-5
len: 15
d_gene: TRBD1
abundance: .
v_gene: TRBV7-2
CDR3aa: CASSYDRGSNQPQHF
CDR3nt: TGTGCCAGCAGCTACGACAGGGGTAGCAATCAGCCCCAGCATTTT

j_gene: TRBJ2-1
len: 13
d_gene: .
abundance: .
v_gene: TRBV11-2
CDR3aa: CASSPQRGNEQFF
CDR3nt: TGTGCCAGCAGCCCCCAAAGGGGGAATGAGCAGTTCTTC

j_gene: TRBJ2-1
len: 17
d_gene: TRBD2
abundance: .
v_gene: TRBV6-6
CDR3aa: CASSPTAGTNILLGQFF
CDR3nt: TGTGCCAGCAGTCCTACTGCCGGGACTAATATTCTTTTGGGGCAGTTCTTC

j_gene: TRBJ2-7
len: 14
d_gene: .
abundance: .
v_gene: TRBV6-5
CDR3aa: CASIDPSGSYEQYF
CDR3nt: TGTGCCAGCATCGATCCCAGCGGGTCCTACGAGCAGTACTTC

j_gene: TRBJ2-2
len: 16
d_gene: TRBD2
abundance: .
v_gene: TRBV19
CDR3aa: CASLPGTSGSTGELFF
CDR3nt: TGTGCCAGTCTTCCCGGGACTAGCGGTTCCACCGGGGAGCTGTTTTTT

j_gene: TRBJ1-1
len: 14
d_gene: .
abundance: .
v_gene: TRBV7-9
CDR3aa: CASSLTPPGTEAFF
CDR3nt: TGTGCCAGCAGCTTGACACCTCCAGGGACTGAAGCTTTCTTT